The 10 T cell receptor beta chains in this list originate from one sample, sequenced in a study of T cells in Graves' hyperthyroidism and ophthalmopathy. The CDR3 regions of TCR beta were amplified from RNA transcripts. HTBI primers drove first-round RT-PCR of the TCR CDR3. One entry per CDR3 protein, called by TCRdb with MiXCR from the multiplex PCR reads. The sample has more than 300,000 distinct CDR3 sequences, 15% to 20% seen once. The sample taken for sequencing was blood. The receptors stem from a woman aged 30 to 39 with Graves' hyperthyroidism that later progressed to Graves' ophthalmopathy.

There are many counts of this clonotype. This chain connects TRBV10-3 to TRBJ1-1; the D is unclear. This CDR3 spans 13 amino acids. Germline assignment: CDR1 ENHRY and CDR2 SYGVKD. Trimming cost V 10 bases and J 4 bases, with 16 bases left between them. CDR3 sequence (DNA): TGTGCCACCTTCAATCCCTTGGGCACTGAAGCTTTCTTT. Translated: CATFNPLGTEAFF.

This clonotype was seen many times. The rearrangement joins TRBV7-6 to TRBJ2-1, with a possible D match to TRBD2 (6 bases). This CDR3 has 16 residues. Trimming pared 1 base from V and 5 bases from J, leaving 15 bases between. The V gene's germline CDR1 is SGHVS and CDR2 FNYEAQ. The CDR3 protein is CASSLVSLARDNEQFF. In nucleotides, the CDR3 is TGTGCCAGCAGCTTAGTATCGCTAGCGCGAGACAATGAGCAGTTCTTC.

This clonotype was observed at least ten times. J is TRBJ1-5 and V is TRBV20-1; no clear D gene. There are 16 residues in the CDR3. Between the trimmed V and J ends, which lost 0 bases and 0 bases, there was a span of 12 bases. Germline V gives CDR1 DFQATT, CDR2 SNEGSKA (reference sequence). CDR3 sequence: CSAREGNSYSNQPQHF. For the CDR3, the DNA is TGCAGTGCTAGAGAGGGGAACAGCTATAGCAATCAGCCCCAGCATTTT.

This clonotype appeared many times. The chain combines TRBV20-1 with TRBJ1-6; D unclear. This CDR3 contains 16 residues. CDR1 and CDR2 (germline): DFQATT, SNEGSKA (reference sequence). Trimming cost V 2 bases and J 8 bases, with 19 bases left between them. The CDR3 region has the DNA TGCAGTGCTAGACCCGACCCAATGTTGAGGTATTCACCCCTCCACTTT. This gives the protein CSARPDPMLRYSPLHF.

This clonotype appeared many times. The chain employs TRBV6-1 and TRBJ2-1; perhaps TRBD1 as D (6 bases). The CDR3 length is 12 residues. Germline V gives CDR1 MNHNS, CDR2 SASEGT. Trimming stripped 6 bases from V and 7 bases from J, with 10 bases between. The CDR3 sequence: CASSQRGNEQFF. The CDR3 DNA reads as TGTGCCAGCAGCCAAAGGGGGAATGAGCAGTTCTTC.

In its sample, this clonotype was seen many times. This sequence joins TRBV12-5 and TRBJ2-3, with D unclear. This CDR3 has 13 residues. V was shortened by 0 bases and J by 3 bases, with 4 bases between the two germline ends. Germline assignment: CDR1 LGHNT and CDR2 FRNRAP. CDR3 residues: CASGLVATDTQYF. DNA of the CDR3: TGTGCTAGTGGTTTGGTAGCGACAGATACGCAGTATTTT.

In this sample, this clonotype turned up many times. CDR3 sequence (DNA): TGTGCCAGCAGCCAAGTTACTCTGGGTTCACCCCTCCACTTT. It yields the protein CASSQVTLGSPLHF. V gene TRBV3-1 combines with J gene TRBJ1-6; D unclear. Germline V gene lookup returns CDR1 LGHDT and CDR2 YNNKEL (reference sequence). The CDR3 is 14 residues long. With 1 base removed from V and 9 bases from J, the gap between germline ends came to 10 bases.

The sample holds many counts of this clonotype. The chain employs TRBV30 and TRBJ2-7, with TRBD2 matching 8 bases. Germline CDR1 reads GTSNPN; CDR2 reads SVGIG (reference sequence). The CDR3 spans 17 residues. After removal of 0 bases from V and 3 bases from J, the junction contained 13 bases not matched to a gene. The CDR3 here is CAWSVRSSGRVGYEQYF. The CDR3 nucleotides are TGTGCCTGGAGTGTGAGATCCAGCGGGAGAGTCGGCTACGAGCAGTACTTC.

This clonotype was seen a few times. V gene TRBV5-1 combines with J gene TRBJ1-1, with D unresolved. Germline CDR1 reads SGHRS; CDR2 reads YFSETQ. V was clipped by 6 bases and J by 1 base, with 13 bases between them. This CDR3 is 14 amino acids long. The CDR3 DNA follows: TGCGCCAGCAAATCATGGGTGGGGAACACTGAAGCTTTCTTT. It is translated as CASKSWVGNTEAFF. Using reference TRBV5-1 and TRBJ1-1 for the parts outside the CDR3, the full variable domain is KAGVTQTPRYLIKTRGQQVTLSCSPISGHRSVSWYQQTPGQGLQFLFEYFSETQRNKGNFPGRFSGRQFSNSRSEMNVSTLELGDSALYLCASKSWVGNTEAFFGQGTRLTVV.

This chain joins TRBV4-2 and TRBJ2-1; no reliable D call. Germline values: CDR1 LGHNA, CDR2 YNFKEQ. The CDR3 is 15 amino acids. V was pared by 0 bases and J by 0 bases, with 6 bases between. The CDR3 spells CASSQDRSSYNEQFF. The CDR3 region has the DNA TGTGCCAGCAGCCAAGACAGGAGCTCCTACAATGAGCAGTTCTTC.